This paragraph covers one TCR beta chain sequence. Its antigen remains unknown. Assay: immunoSEQ multiplex PCR; the TCRdb copy retains only in-frame clones and omits some. The profile shows roughly 320,000 clones, around 84% of them singletons. Trimming stripped 5 bases from V and 1 base from J, with 17 bases between. Germline V gene sequence: CDR1 MNHEY, CDR2 SMNVEV (reference sequence). The CDR3 covers 16 residues. The record originates from a study of Ad26.COV2.S vaccination and SARS-CoV-2 variants. Whole-study context: Participants got Ad26.COV2.S intramuscularly, once or twice 56 days apart.

The treatment here: roughly 18 received Ad26.COV2.S at low or high dose, single or two shots; five or six received placebo; per-sample allocation not given. Day 63 after the first vaccine or placebo injection was the time point for sampling. The donor's status was that of an adult aged 18-55 years in Boston. Ad26.COV2.S expressed prefusion-stabilized spike from the original Wuhan strain. Study outcomes and limitations: Reported findings describe substantial breadth in spike-specific CD8+ and CD4+ T cell responses following vaccination.

The genes are TRBV27 and TRBJ1-1; a possible D gene is TRBD1 (5 bases). This clonotype originated in a person between 18 and 65 years old who received the Ad26.COV2.S COVID-19 vaccine or a placebo. Sequences were derived from peripheral blood, sampled in a trial of Ad26.COV2.S vaccine versus placebo. The CDR3 loop reads CASSQLSLGPNTEAFF. As DNA, the CDR3 is TGTGCCAGCAGTCAGCTCAGCCTGGGGCCGAACACTGAAGCTTTCTTT.